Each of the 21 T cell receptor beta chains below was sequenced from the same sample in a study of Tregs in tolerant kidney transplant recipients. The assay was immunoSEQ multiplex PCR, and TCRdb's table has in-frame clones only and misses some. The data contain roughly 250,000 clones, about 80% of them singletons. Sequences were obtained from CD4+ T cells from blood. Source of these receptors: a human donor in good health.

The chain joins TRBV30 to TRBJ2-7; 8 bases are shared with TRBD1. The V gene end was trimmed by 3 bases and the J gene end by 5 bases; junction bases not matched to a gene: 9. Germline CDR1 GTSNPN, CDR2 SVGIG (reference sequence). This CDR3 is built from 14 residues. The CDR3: CAWRDKDRGHEQYF. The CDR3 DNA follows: TGTGCCTGGAGGGACAAAGACAGGGGACACGAGCAGTACTTC.

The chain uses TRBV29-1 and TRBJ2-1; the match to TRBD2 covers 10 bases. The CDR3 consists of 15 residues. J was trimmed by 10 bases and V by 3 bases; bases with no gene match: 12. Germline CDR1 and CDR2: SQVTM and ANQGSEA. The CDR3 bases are TGCAGCGTTGACGGGCCCAGCGGGAGGGCCAGGGAGCAGTTCTTC. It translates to CSVDGPSGRAREQFF.

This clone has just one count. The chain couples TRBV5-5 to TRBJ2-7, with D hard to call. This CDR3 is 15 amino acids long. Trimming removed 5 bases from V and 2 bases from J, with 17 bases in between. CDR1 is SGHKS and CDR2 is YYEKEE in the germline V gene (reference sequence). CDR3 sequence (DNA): TGTGCCAGCAGGCTCGGTGGAACCGTTCCCTACGAGCAGTACTTC. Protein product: CASRLGGTVPYEQYF.

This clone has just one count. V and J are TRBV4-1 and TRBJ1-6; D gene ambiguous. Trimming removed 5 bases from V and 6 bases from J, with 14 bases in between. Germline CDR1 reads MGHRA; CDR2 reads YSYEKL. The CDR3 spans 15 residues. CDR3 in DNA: TGCGCCAGCAGCATTGGGGATAGGGTTAATTCACCCCTCCACTTT. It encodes CASSIGDRVNSPLHF.

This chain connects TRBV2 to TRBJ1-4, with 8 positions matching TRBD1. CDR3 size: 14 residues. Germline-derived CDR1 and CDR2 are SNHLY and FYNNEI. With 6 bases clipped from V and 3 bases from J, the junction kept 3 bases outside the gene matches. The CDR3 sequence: CASRGQAPNEKLFF. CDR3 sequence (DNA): TGTGCCAGCAGGGGACAGGCACCTAATGAAAAACTGTTTTTT.

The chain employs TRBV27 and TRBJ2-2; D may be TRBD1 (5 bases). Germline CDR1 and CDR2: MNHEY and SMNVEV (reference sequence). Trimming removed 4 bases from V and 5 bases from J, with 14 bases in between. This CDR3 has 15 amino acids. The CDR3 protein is CASSSRVPITGELFF. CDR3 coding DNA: TGTGCCAGCAGTTCCAGGGTACCGATAACCGGGGAGCTGTTTTTT.

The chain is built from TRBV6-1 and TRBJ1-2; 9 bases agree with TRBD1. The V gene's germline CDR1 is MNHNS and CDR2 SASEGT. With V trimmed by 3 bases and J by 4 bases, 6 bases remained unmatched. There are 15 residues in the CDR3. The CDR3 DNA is TGTGCCAGCAGTGACCCGACAGGGGGAACCTATGGCTACACCTTC. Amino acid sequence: CASSDPTGGTYGYTF.

The CDR3 DNA sequence: TGCGCCAGCAGCTTGGGGGGCGAGAGTGGCTACACCTTC. Encoded protein: CASSLGGESGYTF. J is TRBJ1-2 and V is TRBV5-1; a possible D gene is TRBD1 (5 bases). The CDR3 has 13 amino acids. Trimming took off 0 bases at V and 7 bases at J, with 10 bases between the two ends. The germline CDR1 and CDR2 sequences are SGHRS and YFSETQ. The whole variable domain, remainder taken from reference TRBV5-1 and TRBJ1-2, is KAGVTQTPRYLIKTRGQQVTLSCSPISGHRSVSWYQQTPGQGLQFLFEYFSETQRNKGNFPGRFSGRQFSNSRSEMNVSTLELGDSALYLCASSLGGESGYTFGSGTRLTVV.

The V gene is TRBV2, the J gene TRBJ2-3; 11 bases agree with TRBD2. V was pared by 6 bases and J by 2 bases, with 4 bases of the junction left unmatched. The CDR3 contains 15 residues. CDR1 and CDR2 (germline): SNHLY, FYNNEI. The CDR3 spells CASSIAGGNTDTQYF. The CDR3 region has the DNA TGTGCCAGCAGCATAGCGGGAGGGAACACAGATACGCAGTATTTT.

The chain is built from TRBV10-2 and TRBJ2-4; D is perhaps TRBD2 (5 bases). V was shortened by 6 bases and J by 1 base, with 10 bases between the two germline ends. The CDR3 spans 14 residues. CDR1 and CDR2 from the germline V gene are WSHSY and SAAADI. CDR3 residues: CASREVGAKNIQYF. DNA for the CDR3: TGCGCCAGCAGGGAGGTAGGGGCCAAAAACATTCAGTACTTC.

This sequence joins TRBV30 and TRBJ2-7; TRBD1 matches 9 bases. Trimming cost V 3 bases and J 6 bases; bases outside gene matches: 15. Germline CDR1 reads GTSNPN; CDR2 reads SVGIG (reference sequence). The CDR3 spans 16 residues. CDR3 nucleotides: TGTGCCTGGAGACCGAGCCCGGGACAGGGAAGACGCGAGCAGTACTTC. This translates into CAWRPSPGQGRREQYF. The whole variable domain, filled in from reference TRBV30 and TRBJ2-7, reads SQTIHQWPATLVQPVGSPLSLECTVEGTSNPNLYWYRQAAGRGLQLLFYSVGIGQISSEVPQNLSASRPQDRQFILSSKKLLLSDSGFYLCAWRPSPGQGRREQYFGPGTRLTVT.

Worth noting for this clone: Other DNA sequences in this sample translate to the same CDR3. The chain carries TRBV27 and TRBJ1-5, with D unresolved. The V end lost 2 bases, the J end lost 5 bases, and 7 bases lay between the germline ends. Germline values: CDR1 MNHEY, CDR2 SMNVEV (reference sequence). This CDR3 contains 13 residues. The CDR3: CASSLSRDQPQHF. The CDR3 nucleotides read TGTGCCAGCAGTTTAAGTCGGGATCAGCCCCAGCATTTT.

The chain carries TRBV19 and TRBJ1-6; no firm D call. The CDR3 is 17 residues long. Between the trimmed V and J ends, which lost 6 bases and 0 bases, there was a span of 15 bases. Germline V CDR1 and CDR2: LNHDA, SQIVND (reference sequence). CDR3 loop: CASRAPGRGSYNSPLHF. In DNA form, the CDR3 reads TGTGCCAGTAGAGCGCCAGGAAGAGGCTCCTATAATTCACCCCTCCACTTT. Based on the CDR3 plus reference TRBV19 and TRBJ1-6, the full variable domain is DGGITQSPKYLFRKEGQNVTLSCEQNLNHDAMYWYRQDPGQGLRLIYYSQIVNDFQKGDIAEGYSVSREKKESFPLTVTSAQKNPTAFYLCASRAPGRGSYNSPLHFGNGTRLTVT.

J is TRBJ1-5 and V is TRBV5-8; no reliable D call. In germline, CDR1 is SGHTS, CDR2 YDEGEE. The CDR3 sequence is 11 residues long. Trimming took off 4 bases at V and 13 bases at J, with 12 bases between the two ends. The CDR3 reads CASSPREVQHF. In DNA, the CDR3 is TGTGCCAGCAGCCCCCGGGAGGTTCAGCATTTT.

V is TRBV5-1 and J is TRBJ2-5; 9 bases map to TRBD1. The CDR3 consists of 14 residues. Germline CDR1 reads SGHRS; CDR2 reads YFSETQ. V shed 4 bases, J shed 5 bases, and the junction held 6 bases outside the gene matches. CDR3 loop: CASSSYRGPETQYF. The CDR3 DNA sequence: TGCGCCAGCAGCAGCTACAGGGGGCCTGAGACCCAGTACTTC.

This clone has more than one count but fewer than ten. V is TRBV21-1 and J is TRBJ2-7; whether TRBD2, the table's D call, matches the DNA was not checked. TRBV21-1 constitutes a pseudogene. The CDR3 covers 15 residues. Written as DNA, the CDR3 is TGTGCCAGCAGCAAATGGTCGGTTTTAGCCTACGAGCAGTACTTC. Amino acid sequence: CASSKWSVLAYEQYF.

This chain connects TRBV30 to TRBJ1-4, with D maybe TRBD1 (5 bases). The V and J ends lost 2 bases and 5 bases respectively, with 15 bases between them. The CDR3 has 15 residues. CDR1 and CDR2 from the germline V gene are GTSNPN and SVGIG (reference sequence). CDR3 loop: CAWSPLGGKNEKLFF. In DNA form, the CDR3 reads TGTGCCTGGAGTCCCCTTGGGGGGAAAAATGAAAAACTGTTTTTT.

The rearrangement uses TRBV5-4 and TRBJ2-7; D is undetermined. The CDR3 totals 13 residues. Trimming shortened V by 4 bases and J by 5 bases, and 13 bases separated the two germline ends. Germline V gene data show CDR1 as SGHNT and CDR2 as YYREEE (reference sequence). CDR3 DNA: TGTGCCAGCAGCGAAGGACGGAGAGACGAGCAGTACTTC. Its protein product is CASSEGRRDEQYF.

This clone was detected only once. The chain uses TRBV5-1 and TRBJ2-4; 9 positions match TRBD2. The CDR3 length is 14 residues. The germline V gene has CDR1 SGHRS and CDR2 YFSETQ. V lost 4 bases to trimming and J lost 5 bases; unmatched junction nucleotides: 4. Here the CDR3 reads CASSLRTSENIQYF. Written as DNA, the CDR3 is TGCGCCAGCAGCCTGCGGACTAGCGAAAACATTCAGTACTTC.

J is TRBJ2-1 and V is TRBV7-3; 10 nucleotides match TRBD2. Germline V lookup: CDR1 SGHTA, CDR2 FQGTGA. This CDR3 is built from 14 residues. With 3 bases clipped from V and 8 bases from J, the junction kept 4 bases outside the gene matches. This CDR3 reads CASSLTSGSYEQFF. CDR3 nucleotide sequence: TGTGCCAGCAGCTTGACTAGCGGGTCATATGAGCAGTTCTTC.

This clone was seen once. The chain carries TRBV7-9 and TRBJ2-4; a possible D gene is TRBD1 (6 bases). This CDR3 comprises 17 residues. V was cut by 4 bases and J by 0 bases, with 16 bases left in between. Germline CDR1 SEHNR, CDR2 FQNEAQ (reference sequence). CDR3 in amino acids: CASSSQGQILAKNIQYF. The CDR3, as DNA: TGTGCCAGCAGCTCTCAAGGACAGATCCTAGCCAAAAACATTCAGTACTTC.